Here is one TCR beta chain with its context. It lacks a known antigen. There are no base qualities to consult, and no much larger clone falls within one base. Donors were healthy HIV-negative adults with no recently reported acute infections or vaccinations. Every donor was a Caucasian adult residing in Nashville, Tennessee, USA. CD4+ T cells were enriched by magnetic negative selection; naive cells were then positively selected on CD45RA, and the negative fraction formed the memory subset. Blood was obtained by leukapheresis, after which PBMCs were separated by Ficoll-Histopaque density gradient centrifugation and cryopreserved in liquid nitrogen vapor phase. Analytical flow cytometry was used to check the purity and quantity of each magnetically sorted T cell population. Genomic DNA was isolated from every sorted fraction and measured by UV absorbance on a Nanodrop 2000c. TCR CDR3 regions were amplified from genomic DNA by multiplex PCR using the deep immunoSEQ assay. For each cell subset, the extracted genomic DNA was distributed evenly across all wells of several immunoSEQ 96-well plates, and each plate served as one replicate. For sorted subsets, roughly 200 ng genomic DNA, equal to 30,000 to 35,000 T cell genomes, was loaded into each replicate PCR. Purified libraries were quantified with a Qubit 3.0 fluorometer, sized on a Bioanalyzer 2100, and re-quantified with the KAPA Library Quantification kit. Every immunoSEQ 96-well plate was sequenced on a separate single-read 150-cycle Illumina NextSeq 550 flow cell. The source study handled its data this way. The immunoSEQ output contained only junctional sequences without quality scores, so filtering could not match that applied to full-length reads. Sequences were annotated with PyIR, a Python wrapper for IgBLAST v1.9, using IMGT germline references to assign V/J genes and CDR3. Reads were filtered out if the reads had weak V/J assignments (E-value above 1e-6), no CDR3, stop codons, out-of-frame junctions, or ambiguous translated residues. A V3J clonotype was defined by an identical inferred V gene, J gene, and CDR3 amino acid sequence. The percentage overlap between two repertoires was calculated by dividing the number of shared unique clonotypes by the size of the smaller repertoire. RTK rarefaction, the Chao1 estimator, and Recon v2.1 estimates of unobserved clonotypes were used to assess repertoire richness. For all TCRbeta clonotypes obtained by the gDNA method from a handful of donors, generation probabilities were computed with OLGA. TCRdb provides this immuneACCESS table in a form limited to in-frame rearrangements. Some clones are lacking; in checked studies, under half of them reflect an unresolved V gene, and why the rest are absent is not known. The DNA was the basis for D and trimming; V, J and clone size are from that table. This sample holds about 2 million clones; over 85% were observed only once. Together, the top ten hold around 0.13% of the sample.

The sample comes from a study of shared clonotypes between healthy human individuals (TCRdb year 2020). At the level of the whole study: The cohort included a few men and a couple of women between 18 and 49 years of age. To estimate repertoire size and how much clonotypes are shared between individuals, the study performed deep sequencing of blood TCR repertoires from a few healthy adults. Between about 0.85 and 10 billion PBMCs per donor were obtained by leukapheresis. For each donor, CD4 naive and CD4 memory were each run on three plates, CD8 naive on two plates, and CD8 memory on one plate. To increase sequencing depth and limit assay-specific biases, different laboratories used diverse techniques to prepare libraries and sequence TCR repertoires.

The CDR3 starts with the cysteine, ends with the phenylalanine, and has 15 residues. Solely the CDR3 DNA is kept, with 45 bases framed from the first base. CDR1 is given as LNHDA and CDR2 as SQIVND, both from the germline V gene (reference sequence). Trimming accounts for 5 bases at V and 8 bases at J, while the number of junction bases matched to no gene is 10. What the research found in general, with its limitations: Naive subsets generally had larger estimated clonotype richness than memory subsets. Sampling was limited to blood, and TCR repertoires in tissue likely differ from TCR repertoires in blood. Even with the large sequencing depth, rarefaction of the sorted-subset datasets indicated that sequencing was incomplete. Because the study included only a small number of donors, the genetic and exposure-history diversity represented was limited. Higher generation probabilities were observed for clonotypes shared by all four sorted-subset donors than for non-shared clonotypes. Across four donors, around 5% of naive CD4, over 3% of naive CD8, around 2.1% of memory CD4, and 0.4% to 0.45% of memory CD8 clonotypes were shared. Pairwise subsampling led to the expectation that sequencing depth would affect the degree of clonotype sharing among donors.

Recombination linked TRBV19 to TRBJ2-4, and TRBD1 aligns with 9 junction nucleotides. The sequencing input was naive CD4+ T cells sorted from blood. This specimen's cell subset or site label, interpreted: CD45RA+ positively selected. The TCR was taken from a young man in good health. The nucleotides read TGTGCCAGTAGTTTTTACCGGGACAGGGCTTACATTCAGTACTTC. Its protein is CASSFYRDRAYIQYF.